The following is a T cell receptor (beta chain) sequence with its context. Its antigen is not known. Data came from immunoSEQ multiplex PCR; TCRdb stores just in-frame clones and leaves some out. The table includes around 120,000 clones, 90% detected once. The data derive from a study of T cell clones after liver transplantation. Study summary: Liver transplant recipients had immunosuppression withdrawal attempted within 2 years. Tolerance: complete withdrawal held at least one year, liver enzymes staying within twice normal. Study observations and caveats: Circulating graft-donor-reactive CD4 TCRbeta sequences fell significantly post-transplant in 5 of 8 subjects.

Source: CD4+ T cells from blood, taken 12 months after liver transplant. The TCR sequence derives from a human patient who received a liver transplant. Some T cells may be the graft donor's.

The CDR3 spells CAHLVGQYF. In DNA form, the CDR3 reads TGTGCTCACCTAGTCGGCCAGTACTTC. The chain combines TRBV19 with TRBJ2-7; no reliable D call. The CDR3 is 9 residues long. Germline V gene data show CDR1 as LNHDA and CDR2 as SQIVND (reference sequence).